Below, 9 T cell receptor beta chains from the same sample are listed, as sequenced in a study of beta chain features in type 1 diabetes. Every isolated RNA sample was fully reverse transcribed, so sequencing captured expressed TCRB transcripts. Measured with immunoSEQ multiplex PCR; TCRdb has only the in-frame clones, and not every one. Of around 300,000 clones listed, 8% are singletons. The sample comprised central memory CD4+ T cells from blood. These receptors were obtained from a woman younger than 30 in good health.

There are a few counts of this clone. The chain joins TRBV29-1 to TRBJ2-1; D not certain. Germline assignment: CDR1 SQVTM and CDR2 ANQGSEA. Trimming stripped 8 bases from V and 7 bases from J, with 12 bases between. This CDR3 has 11 residues. CDR3 sequence reads: CSPTRLNEQFF. Written as DNA, the CDR3 is TGCAGCCCGACACGGCTTAATGAGCAGTTCTTC.

This clone was observed a handful of times. The V gene is TRBV15, the J gene TRBJ2-1; 11 bases line up with TRBD2. Unmatched junction bases numbered 3, after V lost 0 bases and J lost 2 bases. The germline CDR1 and CDR2 sequences are LNHNV and YYDKDF (reference sequence). The CDR3 is made up of 17 amino acids. The CDR3 here is CATSRDRGLAAYNEQFF. The CDR3 DNA reads TGTGCCACCAGCAGAGACCGGGGACTAGCGGCCTACAATGAGCAGTTCTTC.

By sample fraction, this clone is medium-sized (0.01 to 0.1%). The same CDR3 is also encoded by other DNA sequences in this sample. V is TRBV15 and J is TRBJ2-5; a weak D match, TRBD2 (5 bases). Germline assignment: CDR1 LNHNV and CDR2 YYDKDF (reference sequence). This CDR3 region has 15 residues. Trimming stripped 5 bases from V and 0 bases from J, with 13 bases between. CDR3 sequence: CATSGLRVYQETQYF. Written as DNA, the CDR3 is TGTGCCACCAGCGGGCTGCGGGTGTACCAAGAGACCCAGTACTTC.

The chain couples TRBV7-3 to TRBJ1-2, with TRBD1 matching over 7 bases. V shed 5 bases and J 4 bases; nucleotides not matched to a gene: 4. CDR3 length: 13 amino acids. Germline V lookup: CDR1 SGHTA, CDR2 FQGTGA. CDR3 nucleotide sequence: TGTGCCAGCAGCCAGGGACAGAGCTATGGCTACACCTTC. This encodes CASSQGQSYGYTF.

This clone was seen only a few times. CDR3 loop: CASSPLGQGGGELFF. CDR3 coding DNA: TGTGCCAGCTCACCACTTGGACAGGGCGGCGGGGAGCTGTTTTTT. This chain joins TRBV18 and TRBJ2-2; TRBD1 agrees at 8 bases. Germline assignment: CDR1 KGHSH and CDR2 LQKENI. The CDR3 consists of 15 residues. J lost 7 bases, V lost 1 base, and 5 bases had no gene match.

The chain links TRBV7-9 to TRBJ1-4, with D possibly TRBD1 on 5 matching bases. Trimming shortened V by 4 bases and J by 4 bases, and 10 bases separated the two germline ends. This CDR3 spans 14 amino acids. Germline V gene sequence: CDR1 SEHNR, CDR2 FQNEAQ (reference sequence). CDR3 loop: CASSSGTFNEKLFF. Written as DNA, the CDR3 is TGTGCCAGCAGCTCCGGGACTTTTAATGAAAAACTGTTTTTT. Filled out from reference TRBV7-9 and TRBJ1-4, the complete variable domain reads DTGVSQNPRHKITKRGQNVTFRCDPISEHNRLYWYRQTLGQGPEFLTYFQNEAQLEKSRLLSDRFSAERPKGSFSTLEIQRTEQGDSAMYLCASSSGTFNEKLFFGSGTQLSVL.

V and J are TRBV5-1 and TRBJ2-3; 10 positions match TRBD2. Losses at the gene ends were 0 bases for V and 1 base for J; bases not matched to a gene: 2. The CDR3 runs 16 residues. Looked up from germline, CDR1 is SGHRS and CDR2 is YFSETQ. CDR3 DNA sequence: TGCGCCAGCAGCTTGGACGGACTAGCGGGCACAGATACGCAGTATTTT. Its translation: CASSLDGLAGTDTQYF.

This clone was seen repeatedly, ten times or more. V gene TRBV14 combines with J gene TRBJ2-3, with D possibly being TRBD2 (5 bases). This CDR3 comprises 15 residues. Germline CDR1 is SGHDN and CDR2 is FVKESK. V gave up 0 bases and J gave up 6 bases, with 13 bases separating them. CDR3: CASSQDFGITDTQYF. Here the CDR3 DNA reads TGTGCCAGCAGCCAAGATTTCGGGATAACGGATACGCAGTATTTT.

This clone was detected a few times. This same CDR3 is encoded by further DNA sequences in the sample. The V call is TRBV4-3, the J call TRBJ1-3, with 7 bases that match TRBD1. The CDR3 is 14 residues long. The germline V gene encodes CDR1 LGHNA and CDR2 YSLEER. V lost 4 bases to trimming and J lost 2 bases; unmatched junction nucleotides: 2. This CDR3 is CASSLQGTGNTIYF. The CDR3 nucleotides read TGCGCCAGCAGCCTACAGGGGACTGGAAACACCATATATTTT.